This T cell receptor beta chain stems from a study of patients and donors after allogeneic stem cell transplantation. The CDR3 loop spans 16 amino acids. The V gene's germline CDR1 is MNHEY and CDR2 SVGAGI. V dropped 0 bases and J dropped 7 bases, with 16 bases sitting between them. From the RT-PCR reads, TCRdb called clonotypes with MiXCR, one entry per CDR3 protein. The profile covers about a million distinct CDR3 sequences, with over 15% appearing a single time and 5% to 6.5% taken by the ten largest. The rearrangement uses TRBV6-5 and TRBJ2-1; a weak D match, TRBD2 (5 bases). The sequenced sample consisted of blood, either unsorted or a sorted T cell fraction (not recorded which). The source of this sequence is a human donor who was either an allogeneic HSCT recipient or a stem cell or donor lymphocyte infusion donor (not recorded which). It is not recorded whose cells these are; they may come from a transplant donor. The DNA for the CDR3 is TGTGCCAGCAGTTACTCCGGAGCCCTAACGGGGAATGAGCAGTTCTTC. Translated, it gives CASSYSGALTGNEQFF.